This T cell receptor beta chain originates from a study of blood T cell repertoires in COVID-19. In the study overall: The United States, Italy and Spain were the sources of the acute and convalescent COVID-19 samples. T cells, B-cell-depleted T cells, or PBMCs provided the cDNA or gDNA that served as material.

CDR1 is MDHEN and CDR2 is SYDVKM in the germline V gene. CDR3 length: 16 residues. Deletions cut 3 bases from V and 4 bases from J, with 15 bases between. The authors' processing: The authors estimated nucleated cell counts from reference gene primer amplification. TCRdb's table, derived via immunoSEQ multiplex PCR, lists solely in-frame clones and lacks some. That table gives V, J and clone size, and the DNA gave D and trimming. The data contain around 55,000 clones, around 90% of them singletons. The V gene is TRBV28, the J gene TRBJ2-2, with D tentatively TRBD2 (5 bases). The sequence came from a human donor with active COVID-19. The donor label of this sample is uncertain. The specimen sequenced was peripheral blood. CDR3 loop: CASSFPRGWATGELFF. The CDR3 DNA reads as TGTGCCAGCAGTTTCCCCCGCGGGTGGGCCACCGGGGAGCTGTTTTTT.